This entry lists 15 T cell receptor beta chains sequenced from one sample in a study of T cell changes during pregnancy in multiple sclerosis. This table comes from immunoSEQ multiplex PCR, and its TCRdb copy is limited to in-frame clones, with some not included. The table has roughly 40,000 clones, approximately 92% seen once. This sample comprised CD4+ T cells from peripheral blood mononuclear cells, obtained in the first trimester of pregnancy. Every receptor here comes from a female donor with multiple sclerosis, enrolled in a pregnancy study.

The V call is TRBV5-1, the J call TRBJ1-4, with D tentatively TRBD1 (5 bases). From germline, CDR1 is SGHRS and CDR2 YFSETQ. V was clipped by 6 bases and J by 0 bases, with 9 bases between them. CDR3 size: 14 residues. The CDR3 DNA reads as TGCGCCAGCAAGCAAGGGGCAACTAATGAAAAACTGTTTTTT. Protein: CASKQGATNEKLFF.

The chain carries TRBV7-2 and TRBJ1-4, with D perhaps TRBD1 (5 bases). The CDR3 runs to 15 residues. V lost 5 bases, J lost 7 bases, and 17 bases lay in between. Looked up from germline, CDR1 is SGHTA and CDR2 is FQGNSA. The CDR3 loop is CASSQDGTWAEKLFF. CDR3 sequence (DNA): TGTGCCAGCAGCCAAGACGGGACTTGGGCTGAAAAACTGTTTTTT.

The rearrangement joins TRBV9 to TRBJ1-3; D is unclear. CDR3 length equals 16 residues. V lost 0 bases to trimming and J lost 0 bases, with 10 bases between them. Looked up from germline, CDR1 is SGDLS and CDR2 is YYNGEE. The CDR3 loop reads CASSVGSGFSGNTIYF. In DNA, the CDR3 is TGTGCCAGCAGCGTAGGGTCGGGGTTCTCTGGAAACACCATATATTTT.

V gene TRBV28 combines with J gene TRBJ2-7; 13 bases agree with TRBD2. V shed 6 bases and J 0 bases; nucleotides not matched to a gene: 2. From germline, CDR1 is MDHEN and CDR2 SYDVKM. The CDR3 sequence is 15 residues long. The CDR3 region is CASRGLAGNSYEQYF. The CDR3 nucleotides are TGTGCCAGCAGGGGACTAGCGGGAAACTCCTACGAGCAGTACTTC.

This clone has a single count. The J gene is TRBJ2-5, the V gene TRBV7-9; 10 positions agree with TRBD1. CDR3 length equals 18 residues. Germline V gives CDR1 SEHNR, CDR2 FQNEAQ (reference sequence). V was clipped by 3 bases and J by 5 bases; unmatched bases: 15. CDR3 in DNA: TGTGCCAGCAGCTTTGGTGGGACAGGGGTTGTTAATTTGGAGACCCAGTACTTC. This translates into CASSFGGTGVVNLETQYF.

This clone was seen just once. The genes are TRBV18 and TRBJ2-7; TRBD2 is a possible D gene (6 bases). Germline V gives CDR1 KGHSH, CDR2 LQKENI. The germline V and J ends were trimmed by 4 bases and 3 bases, with 13 bases remaining between them. This CDR3 spans 14 amino acids. The CDR3 region is CASSLPAGGYEQYF. Here the CDR3 DNA reads TGTGCCAGCTCACTACCCGCCGGGGGCTACGAGCAGTACTTC.

The chain uses TRBV20-1 and TRBJ1-1; tentative D call: TRBD1 (5 bases). CDR1 and CDR2 from the germline V gene are DFQATT and SNEGSKA (reference sequence). The length of the CDR3 is 11 residues. V lost 3 bases and J lost 6, with 8 bases in between. CDR3: CSASDRSEAFF. DNA of the CDR3: TGCAGTGCTAGCGACAGATCTGAAGCTTTCTTT.

As regards this clone: The sample carries other DNA sequences with the same CDR3. The chain combines TRBV19 with TRBJ2-2; tentative D call: TRBD1 (6 bases). V lost 1 base to trimming and J lost 0 bases, with 9 bases between them. The CDR3 extends over 16 amino acids. The germline V gene encodes CDR1 LNHDA and CDR2 SQIVND (reference sequence). CDR3 region: CASSIARGSNTGELFF. As DNA, the CDR3 is TGTGCCAGTAGTATAGCGAGGGGGTCGAACACCGGGGAGCTGTTTTTT.

The chain carries TRBV15 and TRBJ1-2; no clear D gene. V was pared by 4 bases and J by 0 bases, with 9 bases between. This CDR3 region has 14 residues. Germline V gives CDR1 LNHNV, CDR2 YYDKDF (reference sequence). The CDR3 nucleotides read TGTGCCACCAGCACGACAAATCCTAACTATGGCTACACCTTC. Amino acid sequence: CATSTTNPNYGYTF.

This rearrangement joins TRBV4-2 to TRBJ1-4, with 7 bases matching TRBD1. Germline lookup yields CDR1 LGHNA and CDR2 YNFKEQ. V lost 0 bases, J lost 4 bases, and 5 bases stayed unmatched. The CDR3 runs to 16 residues. CDR3: CASSQDGDRINEKLFF. The CDR3 bases are TGTGCCAGCAGCCAAGATGGGGACAGAATTAATGAAAAACTGTTTTTT.

J is TRBJ2-1 and V is TRBV14; TRBD1 matches 7 bases. The CDR3 spans 14 residues. V dropped 3 bases and J dropped 8; count of bases not matched to a gene: 7. Germline CDR1 SGHDN, CDR2 FVKESK. CDR3 loop: CASSHQGVSDEQFF. The CDR3 region has the DNA TGTGCCAGCAGCCACCAGGGGGTGAGCGATGAGCAGTTCTTC.

The chain has TRBV7-8 and TRBJ2-7, with D perhaps matching TRBD2 (6 bases). The CDR3 has 16 residues. V was trimmed by 4 bases and J by 5 bases, leaving 21 bases between them. The germline V gene encodes CDR1 SGHVS and CDR2 FQNEAQ. The CDR3: CASSSFVPGVFNEQYF. CDR3 bases: TGTGCCAGCAGCTCTTTCGTTCCGGGAGTTTTTAACGAGCAGTACTTC.

This chain links TRBV7-8 with TRBJ1-2; D may be TRBD1 (6 bases). The germline V gene encodes CDR1 SGHVS and CDR2 FQNEAQ. V was shortened by 1 base and J by 3 bases, with 15 bases between the two germline ends. CDR3 size: 16 residues. DNA for the CDR3: TGTGCCAGCAGCTTAGGTACAGGGAGTTTTTACTATGGCTACACCTTC. This encodes CASSLGTGSFYYGYTF.

This rearrangement joins TRBV29-1 to TRBJ1-1; TRBD1 matches 7 bases. The CDR3 length is 13 residues. V lost 3 bases and J lost 4; bases outside the gene matches: 5. CDR1 and CDR2 from the germline V gene are SQVTM and ANQGSEA. CDR3 sequence reads: CSVEGRGVTEAFF. CDR3 DNA: TGCAGCGTTGAGGGCAGGGGGGTCACTGAAGCTTTCTTT.

The rearrangement links TRBV7-2 to TRBJ2-7; tentatively, D is TRBD2 (5 bases). V was trimmed by 6 bases and J by 11 bases, leaving 14 bases between them. There are 11 residues in the CDR3. Germline CDR1 and CDR2: SGHTA and FQGNSA. CDR3 nucleotide sequence: TGTGCCAGCAGTCTTACGGGATCCAAGTACTTC. Residues: CASSLTGSKYF.